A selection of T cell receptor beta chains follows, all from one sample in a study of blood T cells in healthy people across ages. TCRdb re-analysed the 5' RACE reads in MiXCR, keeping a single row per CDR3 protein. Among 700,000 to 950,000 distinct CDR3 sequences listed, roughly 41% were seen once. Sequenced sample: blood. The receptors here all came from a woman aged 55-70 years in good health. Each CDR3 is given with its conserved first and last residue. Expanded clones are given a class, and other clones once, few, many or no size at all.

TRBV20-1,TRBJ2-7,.,CSARDVGGVSYEQYF
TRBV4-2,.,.,CASSRDSGSTTDEQYF
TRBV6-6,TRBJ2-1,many,CASSREGWSEQFF
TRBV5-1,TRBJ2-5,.,CASSLLDNQETQYF
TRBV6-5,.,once,CASSDGIGETQYF
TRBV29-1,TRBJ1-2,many,CSAGGVRVSGYTF
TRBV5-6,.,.,CASSLKAVPWTQYF
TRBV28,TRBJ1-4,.,CASGTGNGKLFF
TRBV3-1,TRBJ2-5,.,CASSPSRGTAQYF
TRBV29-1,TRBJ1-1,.,CSARTRMNTEAFF
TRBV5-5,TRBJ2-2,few,CASRRDSANTGELFF
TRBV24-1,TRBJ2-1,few,CATSDPGGAYNEQFF
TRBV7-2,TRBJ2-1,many,CASSLGQINEQFF
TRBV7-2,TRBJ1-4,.,CASSSAGTGHEKLFF
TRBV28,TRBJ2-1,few,CASSPLTQGWDNEQFF
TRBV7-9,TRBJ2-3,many,CASSLASPTDTQYF
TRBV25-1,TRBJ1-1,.,CASSSPPGQGNTEAFF
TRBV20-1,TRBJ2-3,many,CSAIPTSARDTQYF
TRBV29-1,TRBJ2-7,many,CSVGPPTGTGGEQYF
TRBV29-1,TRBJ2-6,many,CSVRTGANVLTF
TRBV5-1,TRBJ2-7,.,CASSLGGTSGVSPYEQYF
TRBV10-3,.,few,CAISVQGYEQYF
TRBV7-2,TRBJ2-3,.,CASSLLTSGRGLRTDTQYF
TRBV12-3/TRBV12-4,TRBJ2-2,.,CASSTSGTGKLTGELFF
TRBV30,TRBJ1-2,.,CAWGSRPDEAPYGYTF
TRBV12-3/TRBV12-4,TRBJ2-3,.,CASLPTSWRTRTDVQYF
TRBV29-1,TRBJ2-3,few,CSVEEWTGSTVDTQYF
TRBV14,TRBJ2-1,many,CASSQDTSYNEQFF
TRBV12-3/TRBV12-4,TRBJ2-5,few,CASSVAGTKETQYF
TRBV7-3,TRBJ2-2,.,CASSLNRGELFF
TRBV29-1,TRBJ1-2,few,CSVEPPDRNGYTF
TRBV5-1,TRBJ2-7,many,CASSLELAGGYEQYF
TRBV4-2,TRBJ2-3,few,CASSSRLAGAYHSTDTQYF
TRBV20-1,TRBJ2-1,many,CSARDRSGPHNEQFF
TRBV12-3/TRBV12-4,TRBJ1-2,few,CASSFGSDYYGYTF
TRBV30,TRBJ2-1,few,CAWSVGTGGNEQFF
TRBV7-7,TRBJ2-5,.,CASSSTGTRQETQYF
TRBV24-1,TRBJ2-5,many,CATSEISGAQETQYF
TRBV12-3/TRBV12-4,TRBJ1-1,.,CASSPNTGTEAFF
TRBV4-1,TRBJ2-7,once,CASSQGGGKTYEQYF
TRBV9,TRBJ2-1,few,CASSVATLNTGSNEQFF
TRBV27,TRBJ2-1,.,CASSPDGAARETQFF
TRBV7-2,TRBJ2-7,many,CASSLVDSYEQYF
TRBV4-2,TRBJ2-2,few,CASSLITGELFF
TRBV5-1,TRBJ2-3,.,CASSFGSQLNTDTQYF
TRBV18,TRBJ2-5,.,CASSPDRGARETQYF
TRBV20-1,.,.,CSAKPRGGGYNEQYF